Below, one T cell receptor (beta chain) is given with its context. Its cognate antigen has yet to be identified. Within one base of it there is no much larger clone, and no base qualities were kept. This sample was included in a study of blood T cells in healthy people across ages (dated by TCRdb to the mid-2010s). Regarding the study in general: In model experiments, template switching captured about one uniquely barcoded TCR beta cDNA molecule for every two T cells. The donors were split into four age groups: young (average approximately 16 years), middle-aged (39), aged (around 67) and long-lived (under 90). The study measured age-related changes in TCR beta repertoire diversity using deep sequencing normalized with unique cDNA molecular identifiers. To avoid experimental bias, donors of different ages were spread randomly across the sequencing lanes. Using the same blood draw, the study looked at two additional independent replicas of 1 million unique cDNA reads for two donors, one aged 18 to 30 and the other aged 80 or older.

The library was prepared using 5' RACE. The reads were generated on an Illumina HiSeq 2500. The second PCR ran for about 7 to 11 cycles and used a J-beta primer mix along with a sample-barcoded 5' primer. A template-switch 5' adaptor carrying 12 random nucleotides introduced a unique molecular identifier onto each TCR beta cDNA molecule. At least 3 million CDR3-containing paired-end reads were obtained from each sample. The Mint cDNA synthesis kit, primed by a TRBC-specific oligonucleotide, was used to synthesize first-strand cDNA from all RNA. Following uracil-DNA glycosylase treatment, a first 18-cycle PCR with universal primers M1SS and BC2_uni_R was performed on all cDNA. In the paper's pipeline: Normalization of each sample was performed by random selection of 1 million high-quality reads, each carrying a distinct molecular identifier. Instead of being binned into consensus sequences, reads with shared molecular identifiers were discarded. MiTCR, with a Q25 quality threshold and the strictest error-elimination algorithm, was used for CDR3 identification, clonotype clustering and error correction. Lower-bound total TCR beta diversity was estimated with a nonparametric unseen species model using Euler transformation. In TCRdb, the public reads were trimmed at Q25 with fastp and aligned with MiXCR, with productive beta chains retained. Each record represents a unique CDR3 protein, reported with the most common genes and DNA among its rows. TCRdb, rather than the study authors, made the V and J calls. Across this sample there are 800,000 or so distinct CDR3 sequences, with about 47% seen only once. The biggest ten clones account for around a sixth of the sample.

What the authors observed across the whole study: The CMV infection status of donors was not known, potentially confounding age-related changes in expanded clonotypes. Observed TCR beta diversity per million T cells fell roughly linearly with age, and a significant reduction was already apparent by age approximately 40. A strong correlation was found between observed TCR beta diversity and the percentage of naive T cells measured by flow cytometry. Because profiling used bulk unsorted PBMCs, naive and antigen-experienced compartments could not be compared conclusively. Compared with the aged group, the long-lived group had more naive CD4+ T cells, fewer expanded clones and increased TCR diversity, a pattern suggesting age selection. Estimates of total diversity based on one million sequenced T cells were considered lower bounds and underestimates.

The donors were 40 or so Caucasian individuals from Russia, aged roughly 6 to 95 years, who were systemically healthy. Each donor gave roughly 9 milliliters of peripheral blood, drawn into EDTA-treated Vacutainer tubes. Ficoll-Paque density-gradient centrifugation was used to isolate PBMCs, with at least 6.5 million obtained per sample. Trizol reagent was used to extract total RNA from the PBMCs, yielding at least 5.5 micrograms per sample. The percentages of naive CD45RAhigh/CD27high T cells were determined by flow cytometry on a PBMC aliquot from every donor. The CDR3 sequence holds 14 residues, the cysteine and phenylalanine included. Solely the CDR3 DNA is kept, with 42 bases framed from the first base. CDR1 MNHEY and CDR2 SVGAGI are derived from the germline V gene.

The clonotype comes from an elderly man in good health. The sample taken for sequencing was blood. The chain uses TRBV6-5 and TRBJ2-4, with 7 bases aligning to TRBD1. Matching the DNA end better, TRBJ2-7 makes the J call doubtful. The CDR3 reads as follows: CASSSSDRAYEQYF. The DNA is TGTGCCAGCAGTTCCTCAGACAGGGCCTACGAGCAGTACTTC.